These 20 T cell receptor beta chains originate from one sample sequenced in a study of shared clonotypes between healthy human individuals. The method was immunoSEQ multiplex PCR; TCRdb's version includes in-frame clones alone and lacks a portion of them. The table includes a few million clones, around nine tenths detected once. Sequencing was done on a sample of naive CD4+ T cells sorted from blood. Documented subset: CD45RA+ positively selected. These receptors were taken from a man between 18 and 35 years old in good health.

The chain has TRBV4-3 and TRBJ1-1; 8 bases line up with TRBD1. Unmatched junction bases numbered 6, after V lost 2 bases and J lost 1 base. Germline values: CDR1 LGHNA, CDR2 YSLEER. The CDR3 is 16 amino acids. The CDR3 nucleotides read TGCGCCAGCAGCCAAAGCCCGCAGGGGGCGAACACTGAAGCTTTCTTT. Translated, it gives CASSQSPQGANTEAFF.

The chain uses TRBV28 and TRBJ2-5; D may correspond to TRBD1 or TRBD2 (5 bases each). With the DNA end fitting TRBJ2-7 better, the J assignment may be wrong. CDR1 MDHEN and CDR2 SYDVKM come from the germline V gene. The CDR3 extends over 16 amino acids. DNA of the CDR3: TGTGCCAGCAGTTCCCCGGGACGGATAAGCTCCTACGAGCAGTACTTC. Protein sequence: CASSSPGRISSYEQYF.

The chain links TRBV19 to TRBJ1-1; 10 bases match TRBD1. V trimming: 6 bases; J trimming: 7 bases; junction bases outside the gene matches: 14. The CDR3 totals 16 residues. Germline lookup yields CDR1 LNHDA and CDR2 SQIVND (reference sequence). The CDR3 coding sequence is TGTGCCAGTAGCCTGTTACCTGGACAGGGGGTGTTTGAAGCTTTCTTT. Protein: CASSLLPGQGVFEAFF.

This chain links TRBV4-3 with TRBJ1-6; no reliable D call. The CDR3 spans 17 residues. Trimming pared 4 bases from V and 0 bases from J, leaving 13 bases between. The germline CDR1 and CDR2 sequences are LGHNA and YSLEER. CDR3 amino acids: CASSLYWPASYNSPLHF. The CDR3 DNA reads as TGCGCCAGCAGCCTATACTGGCCCGCCTCCTATAATTCACCCCTCCACTTT.

The chain recombines TRBV11-2 with TRBJ2-5; possible D gene TRBD1, 6 bases. V dropped 5 bases and J dropped 4 bases, with 17 bases sitting between them. The CDR3 contains 15 residues. The V gene's germline CDR1 is SGHAT and CDR2 FQNNGV. CDR3 region: CASSQSTGRIETQYF. As DNA, the CDR3 is TGTGCCAGCAGCCAATCGACAGGTCGGATAGAGACCCAGTACTTC.

The chain recombines TRBV15 with TRBJ1-1; 9 positions agree with TRBD1. The CDR3 covers 15 residues. With 2 bases clipped from V and 4 bases from J, the junction kept 5 bases outside the gene matches. Germline values: CDR1 LNHNV, CDR2 YYDKDF (reference sequence). In DNA, the CDR3 is TGTGCCACCAGCAGACCCGGGACAGGGCCCACTGAAGCTTTCTTT. Its translation is CATSRPGTGPTEAFF.

This rearrangement joins TRBV28 to TRBJ1-2; D might be TRBD1 (5 bases). Germline CDR1 reads MDHEN; CDR2 reads SYDVKM. The CDR3 is 14 amino acids. Trimming took off 6 bases at V and 5 bases at J, with 16 bases between the two ends. The CDR3 DNA reads as TGTGCCAGCAGGGGGGAATGGGTGAAGTATGGCTACACCTTC. Its protein is CASRGEWVKYGYTF.

The chain links TRBV5-1 to TRBJ1-4, with unresolved D. Trimming pared 5 bases from V and 7 bases from J, leaving 6 bases between. CDR1 is SGHRS and CDR2 is YFSETQ in the germline V gene. The length of the CDR3 is 11 residues. CDR3 sequence reads: CASRGSEKLFF. In DNA, the CDR3 is TGCGCCAGCAGGGGATCTGAAAAACTGTTTTTT.

CDR3 sequence: CASSRGATDTQYF. The CDR3 DNA reads as TGTGCCAGCAGTAGGGGGGCGACAGATACGCAGTATTTT. V usage is TRBV27 and J usage is TRBJ2-3; D could derive from TRBD1 or TRBD2 (6 bases each). This CDR3 is 13 amino acids long. The V and J ends lost 5 bases and 3 bases respectively, with 9 bases between them. Germline V CDR1 and CDR2: MNHEY, SMNVEV (reference sequence).

The chain employs TRBV7-2 and TRBJ2-1; a weak D match, TRBD2 (6 bases). Germline V gene lookup returns CDR1 SGHTA and CDR2 FQGNSA. The CDR3 is made up of 17 amino acids. Trimming shortened V by 0 bases and J by 0 bases, and 12 bases separated the two germline ends. The CDR3 spells CASSLAGGSSSYNEQFF. As DNA, the CDR3 is TGTGCCAGCAGCTTAGCGGGAGGTTCGAGCTCCTACAATGAGCAGTTCTTC.

This clone was seen more than once but under ten times. The chain joins TRBV14 to TRBJ1-1, with TRBD1 matching over 9 bases. V dropped 5 bases and J dropped 8; count of bases not matched to a gene: 9. CDR1 is SGHDN and CDR2 is FVKESK in the germline V gene. The CDR3 loop spans 14 amino acids. CDR3 bases: TGTGCCAGCAGCGCACAGGGGGCTGGACTAGAAGCTTTCTTT. This translates into CASSAQGAGLEAFF.

The rearrangement links TRBV5-6 to TRBJ2-5; TRBD1 is a possible D gene (6 bases). There are 15 residues in the CDR3. CDR1 is SGHDT, CDR2 YYEEEE, per germline. V was shortened by 2 bases and J by 3 bases, with 14 bases between the two germline ends. The CDR3 nucleotides read TGTGCCAGCAGCTTCAGATGGGACACCGAAGAGACCCAGTACTTC. The encoded protein is CASSFRWDTEETQYF.

V and J are TRBV5-5 and TRBJ2-5; TRBD1 aligns across 7 bases. The J segment lost 0 bases and the V segment lost 5 bases, leaving 7 bases of the junction unmatched. CDR1 and CDR2 (germline): SGHKS, YYEKEE (reference sequence). This CDR3 has 15 residues. In nucleotides, the CDR3 is TGTGCCAGCAGTCCGACAGGGCGGTACCAAGAGACCCAGTACTTC. Protein product: CASSPTGRYQETQYF.

This clone appeared a few times. The rearrangement uses TRBV30 and TRBJ1-5, with 8 bases fitting TRBD1. CDR1 and CDR2 from the germline V gene are GTSNPN and SVGIG (reference sequence). This CDR3 is 15 amino acids long. The V and J ends lost 3 bases and 2 bases, in that order; junction bases with no gene match: 6. The CDR3 spells CAWRAPDRGNQPQHF. The CDR3 DNA sequence: TGTGCCTGGAGGGCGCCGGACAGGGGCAATCAGCCCCAGCATTTT.

The chain uses TRBV19 and TRBJ1-1, with a tentative D call TRBD1 (6 bases). The CDR3 contains 14 residues. The ends were cut back, 1 base at V and 9 bases at J, with 15 bases in the middle. From germline, CDR1 is LNHDA and CDR2 SQIVND (reference sequence). In DNA, the CDR3 is TGTGCCAGTAGTATAGCCGAGGGGGGCGGGAAAGCTTTCTTT. The encoded protein is CASSIAEGGGKAFF.

The chain links TRBV11-2 to TRBJ2-1; 14 bases map to TRBD2. Unmatched junction bases numbered 6, after V lost 5 bases and J lost 6 bases. This CDR3 has 16 residues. Germline CDR1 SGHAT, CDR2 FQNNGV. For the CDR3, the DNA is TGTGCCAGCAGCCCCCCCGGGACTAGCGGGGGCAATGAGCAGTTCTTC. Its translation: CASSPPGTSGGNEQFF.

The chain combines TRBV25-1 with TRBJ2-7, with 9 bases aligning to TRBD1. V was pared by 4 bases and J by 4 bases, with 5 bases of the junction left unmatched. The CDR3 is 14 amino acids. The germline gives CDR1 MGHDK, CDR2 SYGVNS. CDR3 in amino acids: CASSVAGTGYEQYF. CDR3 coding DNA: TGTGCCAGCAGTGTCGCCGGGACAGGGTACGAGCAGTACTTC.

The chain employs TRBV25-1 and TRBJ1-1, with D possibly being TRBD1 (5 bases). This CDR3 has 15 residues. Between the trimmed V and J ends, which lost 1 base and 0 bases, there was a span of 9 bases. CDR1 is MGHDK and CDR2 is SYGVNS in the germline V gene. The CDR3 nucleotides read TGTGCCAGCAGTGAATTTGGGGCCCTGAACACTGAAGCTTTCTTT. Protein: CASSEFGALNTEAFF.

As regards this clone: The identical CDR3 is also encoded by other nucleotide sequences in the sample. The rearrangement links TRBV5-6 to TRBJ1-1, with unresolved D. This CDR3 has 13 amino acids. Germline values: CDR1 SGHDT, CDR2 YYEEEE. V lost 0 bases, J lost 1 base, and 4 bases lay in between. The CDR3 reads CASSLGPNTEAFF. The CDR3 DNA follows: TGTGCCAGCAGCTTGGGACCGAACACTGAAGCTTTCTTT. The full variable domain, completed using reference TRBV5-6 and TRBJ1-1, is DAGVTQSPTHLIKTRGQQVTLRCSPKSGHDTVSWYQQALGQGPQFIFQYYEEEERQRGNFPDRFSGHQFPNYSSELNVNALLLGDSALYLCASSLGPNTEAFFGQGTRLTVV.

This rearrangement joins TRBV5-1 to TRBJ1-4; 7 bases agree with TRBD1. V lost 4 bases, J lost 1 base, and 10 bases stayed unmatched. The germline gives CDR1 SGHRS, CDR2 YFSETQ. The CDR3 is made up of 17 amino acids. CDR3 loop: CASSNPTGTKTNEKLFF. DNA of the CDR3: TGCGCCAGCAGCAATCCGACAGGGACCAAAACTAATGAAAAACTGTTTTTT. The full variable domain, rest sourced from reference TRBV5-1 and TRBJ1-4, is KAGVTQTPRYLIKTRGQQVTLSCSPISGHRSVSWYQQTPGQGLQFLFEYFSETQRNKGNFPGRFSGRQFSNSRSEMNVSTLELGDSALYLCASSNPTGTKTNEKLFFGSGTQLSVL.